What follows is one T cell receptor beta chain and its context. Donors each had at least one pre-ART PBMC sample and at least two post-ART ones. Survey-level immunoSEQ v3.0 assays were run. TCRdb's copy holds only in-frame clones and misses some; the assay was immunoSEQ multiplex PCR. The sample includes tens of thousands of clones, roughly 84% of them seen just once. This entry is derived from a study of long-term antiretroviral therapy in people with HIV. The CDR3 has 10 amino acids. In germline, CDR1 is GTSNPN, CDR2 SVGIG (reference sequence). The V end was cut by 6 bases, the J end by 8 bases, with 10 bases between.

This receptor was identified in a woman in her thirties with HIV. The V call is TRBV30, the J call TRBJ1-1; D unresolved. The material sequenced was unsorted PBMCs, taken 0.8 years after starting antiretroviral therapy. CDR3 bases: TGTGCCTGCCTGAATCTCGAAGCTTTCTTT. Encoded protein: CACLNLEAFF.